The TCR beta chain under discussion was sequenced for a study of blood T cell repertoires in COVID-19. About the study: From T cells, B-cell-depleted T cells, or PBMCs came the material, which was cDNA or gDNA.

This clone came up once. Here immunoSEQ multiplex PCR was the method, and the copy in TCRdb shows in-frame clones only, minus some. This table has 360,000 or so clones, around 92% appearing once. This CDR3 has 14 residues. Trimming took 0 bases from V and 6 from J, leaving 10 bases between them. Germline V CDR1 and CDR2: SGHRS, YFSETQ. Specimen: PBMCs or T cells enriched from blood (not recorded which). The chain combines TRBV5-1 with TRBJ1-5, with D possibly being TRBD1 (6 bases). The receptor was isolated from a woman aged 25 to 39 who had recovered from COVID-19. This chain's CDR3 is CASSLGGQGQPQHF. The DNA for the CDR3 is TGCGCCAGCAGCTTGGGGGGGCAAGGTCAGCCCCAGCATTTT.